The present T cell receptor beta chain was sequenced within a study of identical twins. Study conclusions and caveats: Memory repertoires lacked the insertion deficit that abundant cord blood beta clonotypes showed. Alpha sequences that were out-of-frame and twin-shared showed an excess of low generation probability.

Unique molecular identifiers were present on the cDNA, and a universal primer site came from template switching. TCRdb called the 5' RACE reads again in MiXCR, with one record for every CDR3 protein. This table holds around 530,000 distinct CDR3 sequences, about 15% found once. This clonotype has only a few counts. Its antigen is unknown. The CDR3 loop spans 13 amino acids. V lost 7 bases to trimming and J lost 8 bases; unmatched junction nucleotides: 10. Germline CDR1 DFQATT, CDR2 SNEGSKA (reference sequence). These data also formed part of another study, on yellow fever vaccine responses in identical twins.

Sequencing was performed on CD4+ T cells sorted from blood. The sequence came from a woman younger than 30 in good health. The genes are TRBV20-1 and TRBJ2-1; TRBD2 matches 8 bases. The CDR3 DNA is TGCAGTGTTGTCGGACCGGGAGGGTATGAGCAGTTCTTC. Translation gives CSVVGPGGYEQFF.